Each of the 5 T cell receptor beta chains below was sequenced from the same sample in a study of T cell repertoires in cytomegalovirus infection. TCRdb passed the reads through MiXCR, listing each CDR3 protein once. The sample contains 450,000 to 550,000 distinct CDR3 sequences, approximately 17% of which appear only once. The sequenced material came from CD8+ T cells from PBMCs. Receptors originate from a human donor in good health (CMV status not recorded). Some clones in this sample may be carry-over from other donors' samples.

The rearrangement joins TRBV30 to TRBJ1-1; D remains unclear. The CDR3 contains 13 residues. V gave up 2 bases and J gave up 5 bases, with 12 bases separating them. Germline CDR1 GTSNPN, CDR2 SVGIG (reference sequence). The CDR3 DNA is TGTGCCTGGAGTAACAGTCTGGGGACTGAAGCTTTCTTT. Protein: CAWSNSLGTEAFF.

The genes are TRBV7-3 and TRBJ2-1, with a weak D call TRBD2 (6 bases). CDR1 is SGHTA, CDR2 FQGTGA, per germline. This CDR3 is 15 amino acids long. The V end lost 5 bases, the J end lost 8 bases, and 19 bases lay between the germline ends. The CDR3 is CASSPVRGSWDEQFF. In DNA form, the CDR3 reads TGTGCCAGCAGCCCCGTTCGGGGGTCTTGGGATGAGCAGTTCTTC.

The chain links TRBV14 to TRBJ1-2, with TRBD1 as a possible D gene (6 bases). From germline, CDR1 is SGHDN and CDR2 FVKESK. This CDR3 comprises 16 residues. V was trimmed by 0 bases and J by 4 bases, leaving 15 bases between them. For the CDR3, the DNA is TGTGCCAGCAGCCAAGATCGTCGGGGGGCAGGCTATGGCTACACCTTC. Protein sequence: CASSQDRRGAGYGYTF.

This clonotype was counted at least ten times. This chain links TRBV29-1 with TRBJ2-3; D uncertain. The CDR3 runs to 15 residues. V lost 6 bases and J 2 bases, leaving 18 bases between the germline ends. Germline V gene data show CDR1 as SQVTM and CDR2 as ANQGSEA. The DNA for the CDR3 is TGCAGCGTAGACCCCACGGCGCGTCCCACAGATACGCAGTATTTT. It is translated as CSVDPTARPTDTQYF.

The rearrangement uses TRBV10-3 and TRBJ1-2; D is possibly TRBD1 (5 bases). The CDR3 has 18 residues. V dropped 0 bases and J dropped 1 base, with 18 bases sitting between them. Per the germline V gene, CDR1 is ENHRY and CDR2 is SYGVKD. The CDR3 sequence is CAISESPKQPDSNYGYTF. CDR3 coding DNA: TGTGCCATCAGTGAGTCACCTAAACAACCAGACAGTAACTATGGCTACACCTTC.